This TCR beta chain was sequenced for a study of blood T cell repertoires in COVID-19. Authors' processing steps: Estimation of nucleated cell counts was performed using reference gene primer amplification. Assay: immunoSEQ multiplex PCR; the TCRdb copy retains only in-frame clones and omits some. The DNA gave D and trimming, while V, J and clone size come from that table. The sample records 140,000 to 150,000 clones, approximately 84% being singletons. J was trimmed by 4 bases and V by 6 bases; bases with no gene match: 2. CDR3 length: 14 residues. Germline V gene lookup returns CDR1 SGHRS and CDR2 YFSETQ. As for this clone: Other DNA sequences in this sample translate to the same CDR3.

Sequences were obtained from peripheral blood. The source is an older woman with acute or convalescent COVID-19. The V gene is TRBV5-1, the J gene TRBJ2-1, with TRBD2 matching over 12 bases. The CDR3 region is CASTLAGGYNEQFF. Here the CDR3 DNA reads TGCGCCAGCACACTAGCGGGAGGTTACAATGAGCAGTTCTTC. The full variable domain, its missing parts supplied by reference TRBV5-1 and TRBJ2-1, is KAGVTQTPRYLIKTRGQQVTLSCSPISGHRSVSWYQQTPGQGLQFLFEYFSETQRNKGNFPGRFSGRQFSNSRSEMNVSTLELGDSALYLCASTLAGGYNEQFFGPGTRLTVL.